This TCR beta chain is drawn from a study of cytomegalovirus exposure and HLA in healthy donors. With regard to this clone: Its cognate antigen is unknown.

This PCR relied on a set of 60 Vbeta primers and 13 Jbeta primers. The table came from immunoSEQ multiplex PCR; TCRdb's copy has only in-frame clones and leaves some out. This table holds some 120,000 clones, 74% found once. The CDR3 extends over 13 amino acids. Germline assignment: CDR1 SGHNT and CDR2 YYREEE (reference sequence). V lost 6 bases and J lost 4; bases outside the gene matches: 4. Study-wide results and limits: Upon later analysis, HLA-associated TCR beta chains proved more clonally expanded than other, equally common chains. Trimming of TCR beta V- and J-genes showed a link, identified in a later analysis, to a missense DCLRE1C variant. The study flagged roughly 150 TCR beta chains as cytomegalovirus-associated. Some public TCRs appeared in many individuals, while most sequences were rare.

The chain couples TRBV5-4 to TRBJ2-7; 10 positions match TRBD1. The TCR was taken from a human donor in good health. What was sequenced was PBMCs. The CDR3: CASTRQGAYEQYF. In nucleotides, the CDR3 is TGTGCCAGCACCCGACAGGGGGCATACGAGCAGTACTTC.